The 13 T cell receptor beta chains reported below all come from one sample, sequenced in a study of T-cell reconstitution after alpha-beta-depleted transplantation in children. A TCRbeta library incorporating unique molecular identifiers was prepared. TCRdb redid the calling of the PCR reads with MiXCR, one entry per CDR3 protein. The table lists over 150,000 distinct CDR3 sequences, around 10% of them singletons. Sequenced material: PBMCs, taken before TCRalphabeta/CD19-depleted stem cell transplant. The receptors here all came from a boy younger than 10 with acute myeloid leukemia, due to receive a stem cell transplant.

The table lists this clonotype with many counts. This chain joins TRBV24-1 and TRBJ2-3; 8 nucleotides align to TRBD1. The CDR3 length is 14 residues. Per the germline V gene, CDR1 is KGHDR and CDR2 is SFDVKD. V was clipped by 7 bases and J by 2 bases; unmatched bases: 4. This CDR3 is CATSSDRVTDTQYF. The CDR3 coding sequence is TGTGCCACCAGCTCGGACAGGGTCACAGATACGCAGTATTTT.

This clonotype has at least ten counts. The V gene is TRBV6-5, the J gene TRBJ2-7, with D perhaps assigned TRBD1 or TRBD2 (7 bases each). Trimming pared 0 bases from V and 4 bases from J, leaving 16 bases between. Germline V CDR1 and CDR2: MNHEY, SVGAGI. The CDR3 length is 16 residues. CDR3 sequence: CASSYSSGGDGYEQYF. In DNA, the CDR3 is TGTGCCAGCAGTTACTCATCAGGGGGGGATGGATACGAGCAGTACTTC.

This clonotype has a count of ten or more. One end of the junction varies from germline; a read error may be responsible. The V call is TRBV5-1, the J call TRBJ2-7; TRBD2 aligns across 7 bases. The CDR3 is made up of 13 amino acids. From germline, CDR1 is SGHRS and CDR2 YFSETQ. CDR3: CASSLADTYVQYF. Here the CDR3 DNA reads TGCGCCAGCAGTCTAGCGGATACTTACGTGCAGTACTTC. Using reference TRBV5-1 and TRBJ2-7 for the parts outside the CDR3, the full variable domain is KAGVTQTPRYLIKTRGQQVTLSCSPISGHRSVSWYQQTPGQGLQFLFEYFSETQRNKGNFPGRFSGRQFSNSRSEMNVSTLELGDSALYLCASSLADTYVQYFGPGTRLTVT.

This clonotype was recorded at least ten times. The chain combines TRBV27 with TRBJ1-1; D may be TRBD1 (5 bases). The CDR3 is made up of 14 amino acids. V was clipped by 1 base and J by 7 bases, with 13 bases between them. CDR1 MNHEY and CDR2 SMNVEV come from the germline V gene (reference sequence). The CDR3 is CASSLYGWGSEAFF. CDR3 nucleotides: TGTGCCAGCAGTTTATATGGGTGGGGCAGTGAAGCTTTCTTT.

This clonotype has a count of ten or more. The rearrangement links TRBV20-1 to TRBJ1-5, with D possibly TRBD1 on 5 matching bases. The length of the CDR3 is 12 residues. V lost 7 bases, J lost 6 bases, and 13 bases lay in between. Germline CDR1 is DFQATT and CDR2 is SNEGSKA (reference sequence). CDR3 sequence: CSVGAGSQPQHF. The CDR3 DNA reads TGCAGTGTCGGGGCGGGGAGTCAGCCCCAGCATTTT.

This clonotype showed up many times. The rearrangement uses TRBV7-3 and TRBJ2-5; D may be TRBD1 or TRBD2 (5 bases each). The CDR3 is 15 amino acids. The ends were cut back, 5 bases at V and 4 bases at J, with 17 bases in the middle. Germline CDR1 SGHTA, CDR2 FQGTGA. In DNA, the CDR3 is TGTGCCAGCAGCCGGGTGGGGGTCGAGTCAGAGACCCAGTACTTC. Amino acid sequence: CASSRVGVESETQYF. The full variable domain, rest sourced from reference TRBV7-3 and TRBJ2-5, is GAGVSQTPSNKVTEKGKYVELRCDPISGHTALYWYRQSLGQGPEFLIYFQGTGAADDSGLPNDRFFAVRPEGSVSTLKIQRTERGDSAVYLCASSRVGVESETQYFGPGTRLLVL.

This clonotype has ten or more counts. The CDR3 spells CASSPRIPNEQFF. As DNA, the CDR3 is TGCGCCAGCAGCCCTCGGATCCCCAATGAGCAGTTCTTC. This chain connects TRBV4-1 to TRBJ2-1; no firm D call. This CDR3 has 13 amino acids. The V and J ends lost 4 bases and 6 bases respectively, with 10 bases between them. CDR1 and CDR2 (germline): MGHRA, YSYEKL.

The chain is built from TRBV5-1 and TRBJ2-5; D is uncertain. Germline V CDR1 and CDR2: SGHRS, YFSETQ. The CDR3 covers 11 residues. V lost 4 bases, J lost 4 bases, and 5 bases lay in between. The CDR3, as DNA: TGCGCCAGCAGCGGAAGAGAGACCCAGTACTTC. Its protein product is CASSGRETQYF.

This clonotype was counted many times. The chain combines TRBV29-1 with TRBJ2-7; TRBD1 agrees at 7 bases. The CDR3 is 11 residues long. Germline CDR1 reads SQVTM; CDR2 reads ANQGSEA. The V segment lost 4 bases and the J segment 7 bases; nucleotides outside the gene matches: 4. The CDR3 nucleotides are TGCAGCGTTGGAGGGGGCGTAGAGCAGTACTTC. This encodes CSVGGGVEQYF.

This clonotype was seen at least ten times. The rearrangement links TRBV12-3 or TRBV12-4 to TRBJ2-3; 8 bases match TRBD2. CDR3 length: 14 amino acids. Trimming cost V 7 bases and J 1 base; bases outside gene matches: 4. The DNA for the CDR3 is TGTGCCAGCACCCAGACTAGCGGCACAGATACGCAGTATTTT. As protein: CASTQTSGTDTQYF.

This clonotype was seen at least ten times. The chain recombines TRBV20-1 with TRBJ2-2; D possibly corresponds to TRBD1 (5 bases). From germline, CDR1 is DFQATT and CDR2 SNEGSKA (reference sequence). Trimming removed 2 bases at V and 9 bases at J, with 13 bases between. The CDR3 is 13 amino acids. CDR3 in DNA: TGCAGTGCTAGAACGCAGGGAAACCGGGAGCTGTTTTTT. It is translated as CSARTQGNRELFF.

Worth noting for this clonotype: Just one base apart from a much larger clone, this may be a read error. This CDR3 is CSATSFSGSRGELSF. The CDR3 nucleotides are TGCAGTGCTACCTCTTTCAGCGGGAGTAGGGGGGAGCTGTCTTTT. The J gene is TRBJ2-2, the V gene TRBV20-1; the match to TRBD2 covers 8 bases. The CDR3 loop spans 15 amino acids. Germline V gene sequence: CDR1 DFQATT, CDR2 SNEGSKA (reference sequence).

Many counts were recorded for this clonotype. Here the CDR3 DNA reads TGCAGTGCTAGAGGAGGGCTTAGGGGGCGGACCTACGAGCAGTACTTC. Translating it yields CSARGGLRGRTYEQYF. The chain uses TRBV20-1 and TRBJ2-7, with 7 bases that match TRBD1. The CDR3 sequence is 16 residues long. Germline V lookup: CDR1 DFQATT, CDR2 SNEGSKA (reference sequence). The V and J ends lost 1 base and 2 bases, in that order; junction bases with no gene match: 11.